This is a list of T cell receptor beta chains from one sample in a study of blood T cell repertoires in COVID-19. The table came from immunoSEQ multiplex PCR; TCRdb's copy has only in-frame clones and leaves some out. The repertoire holds about 200,000 clones, with over 70% as singletons. The sequenced sample was peripheral blood. The origin of the receptors is a woman between 50 and 59 years old with acute or convalescent COVID-19. Both conserved end residues are part of each CDR3. A D gene is named only where the DNA matches it firmly. A clone size is listed for some rows: how often the clone was seen (once, few, many), or a class if it is expanded.

j_call d_call clone_size v_call cdr3_nt cdr3_aa
TRBJ2-7 TRBD1 few TRBV5-6 TGTGCCAGCAGCGTTTGGGACAGTTACTACGAGCAGTACTTC CASSVWDSYYEQYF
TRBJ2-7 TRBD2 few TRBV10-1 TGCGCCAGCAGTGAGTCACTCAGCGGGAGGGTCTACGAGCAGTACTTC CASSESLSGRVYEQYF
TRBJ2-5 . . TRBV5-6 TGTGCCAGCAGCCAAGCCGCCCAAGAGACCCAGTACTTC CASSQAAQETQYF
TRBJ1-3 . . TRBV6-4 TGTGCCAGCAAAAGCCCCGGAAAAGCCGGGGAGGGAACTGGAAACACCATATATTTT CASKSPGKAGEGTGNTIYF
TRBJ2-1 . . TRBV20-1 TGCAGTGCTAGTAGGTTGGCGGACAATGAGCAGTTCTTC CSASRLADNEQFF
TRBJ2-1 . . TRBV14 TGTGCCAGCAGCCAAGTGAACAGATACTACAATGAGCAGTTCTTC CASSQVNRYYNEQFF
TRBJ2-1 . . TRBV19 TGTGCCAGTAGTAGGGACTCGGGCCCAGAGCAGTTCTTC CASSRDSGPEQFF
TRBJ2-7 TRBD1 . TRBV3-1/TRBV3-2 TGTGCCAGCAGCCAAGAAGGGGGCCCGTGGGACGAGCAGTACTTC CASSQEGGPWDEQYF
TRBJ2-5 . . TRBV12-3/TRBV12-4 TGTGCCAGCAGTTTCTCGGGTGGAGGGACCCAGTACTTC CASSFSGGGTQYF
TRBJ2-7 . . TRBV7-2 TGTGCCAGCAGCTTACAGGAAACCTACGAGCAGTACTTC CASSLQETYEQYF
TRBJ2-7 TRBD1 . TRBV2 TGTGCCAGCAGGGACCCGGGACAGGGGGCTTACGAGCAGTACTTC CASRDPGQGAYEQYF
TRBJ2-7 . few TRBV7-9 TGTGCCAGCAGCTCTGGACATCTTCCAACCTACGAGCAGTACTTC CASSSGHLPTYEQYF
TRBJ1-1 TRBD1 . TRBV6-5 TGTGCCAGCAGTTACCAGGGACAGGGATGGACCGAAGCTTTCTTT CASSYQGQGWTEAFF
TRBJ1-5 . . TRBV19 TGTGCCAGTAGTATCATGGCAAGAAGCAATCAGCCCCAGCATTTT CASSIMARSNQPQHF
TRBJ1-3 TRBD1 . TRBV6-5 TGTGCCAGCAGTTACTCTGGGGACAGGGGGCTGAACACCATATATTTT CASSYSGDRGLNTIYF
TRBJ1-1 TRBD1 . TRBV5-1 TGCGCCAGCAGACCCGGGACAGGGGATGCTTTCTTT CASRPGTGDAFF
TRBJ1-5 . . TRBV6-2/TRBV6-3 TGTGCCAGCAGTTACCGGGGGGGTCAGCCCCAGCATTTT CASSYRGGQPQHF
TRBJ2-2 . few TRBV19 TGTGCCAGTAAAGCTTACACCGGGGAGCTGTTTTTT CASKAYTGELFF
TRBJ1-1 TRBD1 . TRBV10-3 TGTGCCACTACGGACAGGACCACCTTAGGAGCTTTCTTT CATTDRTTLGAFF
TRBJ1-6 . . TRBV6-1 TGTGCCAGCAGTGAAGATCAGGGGAATTCACCCCTCCACTTT CASSEDQGNSPLHF